This T cell receptor (beta chain) was documented in a study of blood T cell repertoires in COVID-19. Study as a whole: Samples taken during acute and convalescent COVID-19 were collected in the United States, Italy and Spain. PBMCs, B-cell-depleted T cells, or T cells provided the cDNA or gDNA that made up the material.

The Seattle patients joined while their infection was active and were tracked longitudinally afterward. In this sample, this clone turned up a few times. Authors' data handling: Amplification from reference gene primers served as the basis for estimated nucleated cell counts. TCRdb's table, derived via immunoSEQ multiplex PCR, lists solely in-frame clones and lacks some. That table gives V, J and clone size, and the DNA gave D and trimming. The table shows roughly 52,000 clones, with 65% to 85% occurring only once. This receptor was identified in a man older than 75 with COVID-19, enrolled during active disease. Material for sequencing was peripheral blood.

CDR3 DNA: TGTGCCAGCAGCTTCCGGACAGGGTTTTTGGCGAACACTGAAGCTTTCTTT. This sequence encodes CASSFRTGFLANTEAFF. The chain joins TRBV5-4 to TRBJ1-1; 8 bases fit TRBD1. V trimming: 2 bases; J trimming: 1 base; junction bases outside the gene matches: 10. The length of the CDR3 is 17 residues. Per the germline V gene, CDR1 is SGHNT and CDR2 is YYREEE (reference sequence).